The clone carrying this T cell receptor (beta chain) was seen at least ten times. The antigen is not known. This record belongs to a study of regulatory T cells in long-lasting Graves disease. As for time point: persistent/refractory GD, antithyroid drugs over 5 years with positive TRAb. RNA isolated from PBMCs was used to make the TCR library. Study results and caveats: TRBV28 was favored in persistent disease, as were TRBJ1-2 and TRBJ2-5.

Arm-PCR with iRepertoire HTBI primers amplified the CDR3 regions for these TCR beta libraries. Authors' analysis steps: Analysis of the samples identified 50 to 65 TRBV and 14 TRBJ segments. TCRdb itself ran the multiplex PCR reads through MiXCR, one entry per CDR3 protein. The authors' filters were not applied to this entry. This table holds roughly 400,000 distinct CDR3 sequences, 21% found once. J gave up 9 bases and V 6 bases, and 12 bases lay outside the gene matches. The CDR3 covers 14 residues. Germline CDR1 is MNHEY and CDR2 is SMNVEV (reference sequence). The specimen was peripheral blood mononuclear cells (PBMCs), collected when the disease was refractory, from a patient treated with antithyroid drugs. This sequence was found in a female donor with Graves disease. V gene TRBV27 combines with J gene TRBJ2-5; the match to TRBD2 covers 8 bases. The chain's CDR3 is CASRTLADLSAQYF. In DNA form, the CDR3 reads TGTGCCAGCAGAACACTAGCGGACCTCTCCGCCCAGTACTTC.